This T cell receptor (beta chain) was observed in a study of vaccination effects on CD4 cells after COVID-19 (dated by TCRdb to 2022 to 2024). Background for the entire study: To identify antigen-specific CD4+ T cell clonotypes by their expansion, the ViraFEST assay first stimulated PBMC with viral peptide pools and then applied TCR sequencing. Across the study, the median time from the second dose to post-vaccine sampling was 72 days (range 14 to 241). Approximately 2 million PBMC per well were cultured in IMDM with about 5.1% human AB serum, 7.5 to 10 IU/ml IL-2 and gentamicin, plus 10 ug/ml peptides. SARS-CoV-2 spike-specific CD4+ TCR repertoires were compared before and after mRNA vaccination in COVID-19 convalescent patients and in infection-naive vaccine recipients. Altogether, approximately 10 COVID-19 convalescent patients and a handful of SARS-CoV-2-naive healthy vaccine recipients made up the full study. The Oncomine TCR Beta short-read assay on an Illumina iSeq 100 was used to sequence cultures from other donors in the study.

The library was prepared using the immunoSEQ multiplex PCR assay. DNA from the CD4+ T cells that had been cultured and isolated underwent TCR beta CDR3 sequencing. In the source study's methods: The analysis removed non-productive TCR sequences, trimmed reads to the CDR3 region, and retained only CDR3s that were 7 or more amino acids long. Antigen-specific clonotypes were identified with the MANAFEST web app by comparing expansion in peptide wells against reference cultures. Positive clones required FDR<0.05 expansion versus reference and all other wells, odds ratio above 5, and frequency above 0.1% in two replicate wells. A clonotype was defined as cross-reactive if the clonotype was significantly expanded both in SARS-CoV-2 spike wells and in at least one common cold coronavirus spike condition. CDR3 similarity was assessed by Levenshtein distance using the stringdist R package, and unrooted trees were constructed with ape in R 3.6.1. TCRdb took this table from immuneACCESS and kept in-frame rearrangements with V and J called. Such tables lack part of the clones; where checked against another copy, unresolved V genes explain under half of the gap, and the rest is unexplained. V and J calls and clone size are given by that table; D and trimming were obtained from the DNA. The sample includes around 66,000 clones, with 74% observed a single time. Together, the top ten hold under 2.5% of the sample.

After around eleven days of culture, CD4+ T cells were isolated with the EasySep CD4+ T cell isolation kit. Two doses of either the BNT162b2 or the mRNA-1273 mRNA SARS-CoV-2 vaccine were administered to participants. Negative nucleocapsid antibody results before and after vaccination confirmed that the healthy vaccine recipients had no prior SARS-CoV-2 infection. On days 3 and 7, half of the culture medium was replaced with fresh IL-2-containing medium. Unless noted otherwise, every peptide stimulation condition was grown in triplicate wells. Using Ficoll-Paque Plus gradient centrifugation, PBMC were separated from whole blood and then either used fresh or cryopreserved at -140C. The QIAamp micro DNA kit was used to extract genomic DNA from the cultured CD4+ T cells. This clone was seen a handful of times. The antigen it recognizes is unknown. Base qualities are missing; no much larger clone stands one base away.

The paper as a whole reports these results and caveats: Among healthy vaccine recipients, nearly all vaccine-induced clones were SARS-CoV-2 mono-reactive, and just 1 of 255 was cross-reactive with common cold coronaviruses. At late post-vaccination timepoints, both infection-induced and vaccine-induced clones showed marked clonal contraction, consistent with waning T cell responses. The study was limited by a small number of convalescent patients and lacked early post-infection timepoints.

Sequenced here: CD4+ T cells from PBMCs cultured without peptide, sampled after COVID-19 vaccination. The clonotype was recovered from a human donor who received a COVID-19 vaccine.

The DNA is TGTGCTAGTGGTTTGGTACTCGACGGACAGATTACCACAGATACGCAGTATTTT. This translates into CASGLVLDGQITTDTQYF. The sequence links TRBV12-5 to TRBJ2-3, with a weak D call of TRBD1 (6 bases match). V and J are truncated by 0 bases and 2 bases respectively, leaving an intervening sequence of 18 bases. CDR1 LGHNT and CDR2 FRNRAP are derived from the germline V gene. The CDR3 runs 18 amino acids, cysteine and phenylalanine included. The DNA shown is the 54-base CDR3, in frame from base 1.